One and the same sample provided the 23 T cell receptor beta chains below, sequenced in a study of cytomegalovirus exposure and HLA in healthy donors. The repertoire was sequenced with immunoSEQ multiplex PCR; TCRdb's copy has only in-frame clones and lacks some. The data contain some 100,000 clones, 88% of them singletons. The material sequenced was PBMCs. Every receptor here comes from a man aged 18 to 30 in good health and CMV-seronegative.

This sequence joins TRBV18 and TRBJ2-1; maybe TRBD2 (7 bases). The germline V and J ends were trimmed by 3 bases and 8 bases, with 11 bases remaining between them. Germline CDR1 reads KGHSH; CDR2 reads LQKENI. This CDR3 has 13 residues. CDR3 residues: CASSPSGGDEQFF. CDR3 in DNA: TGTGCCAGCTCACCGTCGGGGGGCGATGAGCAGTTCTTC.

The chain is built from TRBV30 and TRBJ2-1, with 7 positions matching TRBD1. The CDR3 is made up of 15 amino acids. In germline, CDR1 is GTSNPN, CDR2 SVGIG (reference sequence). The V and J ends lost 3 bases and 7 bases, in that order; junction bases with no gene match: 12. Written as DNA, the CDR3 is TGTGCCTGGAGCGCCGGGACAGCGCTGGGTAATGAGCAGTTCTTC. Amino acids: CAWSAGTALGNEQFF.

This sequence joins TRBV9 and TRBJ2-3; 7 nucleotides agree with TRBD1. The CDR3 loop spans 14 amino acids. CDR1 is SGDLS, CDR2 YYNGEE, per germline. With 4 bases clipped from V and 3 bases from J, the junction kept 5 bases outside the gene matches. Here the CDR3 reads CASSKGGWTDTQYF. Written as DNA, the CDR3 is TGTGCCAGCAGCAAAGGGGGCTGGACAGATACGCAGTATTTT.

The rearrangement links TRBV4-3 to TRBJ2-1, with D perhaps matching TRBD2 (7 bases). The CDR3 loop spans 17 amino acids. Trimming pared 2 bases from V and 0 bases from J, leaving 14 bases between. Germline CDR1 LGHNA, CDR2 YSLEER. CDR3 bases: TGCGCCAGCAGCCAATTTGGAGGGGGGGGCTCCTACAATGAGCAGTTCTTC. It yields the protein CASSQFGGGGSYNEQFF.

CDR3 DNA sequence: TGCGCCAGCTATGACCCGGGGGAGGGAACCTACGAGCAGTACTTC. Protein sequence: CASYDPGEGTYEQYF. The rearrangement links TRBV10-2 to TRBJ2-7; 7 nucleotides line up with TRBD2. The CDR3 runs to 15 residues. V shed 8 bases, J shed 2 bases, and the junction held 12 bases outside the gene matches. Per the germline V gene, CDR1 is WSHSY and CDR2 is SAAADI.

This rearrangement joins TRBV29-1 to TRBJ2-3, with D perhaps matching TRBD2 (6 bases). Deletions cut 5 bases from V and 2 bases from J, with 14 bases between. The V gene's germline CDR1 is SQVTM and CDR2 ANQGSEA. CDR3 length: 14 amino acids. The CDR3 reads CSVSSGVLTDTQYF. The DNA for the CDR3 is TGCAGCGTTTCATCGGGAGTCCTCACAGATACGCAGTATTTT.

The genes are TRBV6-5 and TRBJ2-4, with D possibly matching TRBD2 (6 bases). The germline V gene encodes CDR1 MNHEY and CDR2 SVGAGI. V lost 4 bases, J lost 0 bases, and 13 bases lay in between. The CDR3 is 16 amino acids. The CDR3 loop reads CASSSGTSVAKNIQYF. CDR3 coding DNA: TGTGCCAGCAGTTCCGGGACTTCAGTAGCCAAAAACATTCAGTACTTC.

This chain links TRBV10-2 with TRBJ2-7; 7 bases line up with TRBD2. V shed 1 base, J shed 1 base, and the junction held 4 bases outside the gene matches. CDR1 and CDR2 from the germline V gene are WSHSY and SAAADI. The CDR3 is 15 residues long. CDR3 loop: CASSELLAVSYEQYF. DNA of the CDR3: TGCGCCAGCAGTGAGTTGCTAGCGGTTTCCTACGAGCAGTACTTC.

This clone was detected once. The chain employs TRBV6-5 and TRBJ2-2, with a tentative D call TRBD2 (5 bases). This CDR3 contains 16 residues. Germline values: CDR1 MNHEY, CDR2 SVGAGI. V lost 2 bases and J lost 1, with 11 bases in between. This chain's CDR3 is CASSYAAGLNTGELFF. CDR3 sequence (DNA): TGTGCCAGCAGTTACGCGGCAGGACTGAACACCGGGGAGCTGTTTTTT.

V and J are TRBV19 and TRBJ1-5, with 7 bases identical to TRBD1. Trimming took 5 bases from V and 6 from J; bases not matched to a gene: 10. CDR3 length: 15 residues. Germline V lookup: CDR1 LNHDA, CDR2 SQIVND (reference sequence). The CDR3 nucleotides are TGTGCCAGTAGTCGTACAGGGGAGCTCTCTCAGCCCCAGCATTTT. Its protein is CASSRTGELSQPQHF.

This chain links TRBV4-1 with TRBJ2-7; the D gene is possibly TRBD2 (6 bases). Per germline, CDR1 MGHRA and CDR2 YSYEKL. Trimming pared 1 base from V and 2 bases from J, leaving 9 bases between. This CDR3 is built from 14 residues. CDR3 loop: CASSQGRGPYEQYF. The DNA of the CDR3 is TGCGCCAGCAGCCAAGGGCGGGGCCCCTACGAGCAGTACTTC.

The rearrangement uses TRBV9 and TRBJ2-3; 11 nucleotides line up with TRBD2. V trimming: 3 bases; J trimming: 3 bases; junction bases outside the gene matches: 12. Germline lookup yields CDR1 SGDLS and CDR2 YYNGEE. The CDR3 consists of 18 residues. CDR3 bases: TGTGCCAGCAGCGAAGACTACTTACTAGCGGGAGCTACAGATACGCAGTATTTT. This gives the protein CASSEDYLLAGATDTQYF.

The chain combines TRBV5-1 with TRBJ1-2; 7 positions agree with TRBD1. Losses at the gene ends were 8 bases for V and 4 bases for J; bases not matched to a gene: 17. Germline V gene data show CDR1 as SGHRS and CDR2 as YFSETQ. This CDR3 is 16 amino acids long. The CDR3: CASFLQPRQGGYGYTF. CDR3 coding DNA: TGCGCCAGTTTCCTCCAACCTAGACAGGGTGGCTATGGCTACACCTTC.

V is TRBV6-1 and J is TRBJ1-1; TRBD1 matches 7 bases. The CDR3 runs 10 residues. From germline, CDR1 is MNHNS and CDR2 SASEGT. The V gene end was trimmed by 11 bases and the J gene end by 4 bases; junction bases not matched to a gene: 1. CDR3 sequence reads: CAAGGTEAFF. The CDR3 DNA follows: TGTGCCGCAGGGGGCACTGAAGCTTTCTTT.

The chain links TRBV2 to TRBJ2-5; 10 positions agree with TRBD1. V shed 6 bases and J 5 bases; nucleotides not matched to a gene: 18. Germline lookup yields CDR1 SNHLY and CDR2 FYNNEI. The CDR3 consists of 18 residues. The CDR3 is CASRGTGVLFRFGETQYF. CDR3 bases: TGTGCCAGCAGGGGGACAGGGGTCCTATTTCGATTTGGGGAGACCCAGTACTTC.

This sequence joins TRBV5-1 and TRBJ2-3, with 7 bases lining up with TRBD2. CDR3 length equals 16 residues. Unmatched junction bases numbered 5, after V lost 1 base and J lost 0 bases. CDR1 SGHRS and CDR2 YFSETQ come from the germline V gene. The CDR3 sequence: CASSLLLATSTDTQYF. The CDR3 DNA reads TGCGCCAGCAGCTTGTTACTAGCGACTAGCACAGATACGCAGTATTTT.

This sequence joins TRBV5-1 and TRBJ2-1, with 7 bases matching TRBD1. Germline V gene data show CDR1 as SGHRS and CDR2 as YFSETQ. This CDR3 comprises 16 residues. J was trimmed by 2 bases and V by 0 bases; bases with no gene match: 5. The CDR3 sequence: CASSLAPGGPYNEQFF. The CDR3, as DNA: TGCGCCAGCAGCTTGGCCCCAGGGGGACCCTACAATGAGCAGTTCTTC.

V and J are TRBV11-3 and TRBJ2-1; TRBD1 matches at 9 bases. Germline loops: CDR1 SGHNT, CDR2 YENEEA. This CDR3 contains 15 residues. V gave up 6 bases and J gave up 4 bases; unmatched junction bases: 7. The CDR3 DNA reads TGTGCCAGCAGTCCTACAGGGGGCTTATACAATGAGCAGTTCTTC. Translating gives CASSPTGGLYNEQFF.

The chain uses TRBV9 and TRBJ2-1; 8 bases are a match to TRBD1. The CDR3 extends over 17 amino acids. CDR1 is SGDLS, CDR2 YYNGEE, per germline. Trimming took 4 bases from V and 0 from J; bases not matched to a gene: 9. The CDR3 DNA reads as TGTGCCAGCAGCTTAAGGACAGGGCCTAGCTCCTACAATGAGCAGTTCTTC. Amino acid sequence: CASSLRTGPSSYNEQFF. The variable domain in full, completed from reference TRBV9 and TRBJ2-1, reads DSGVTQTPKHLITATGQRVTLRCSPRSGDLSVYWYQQSLDQGLQFLIQYYNGEERAKGNILERFSAQQFPDLHSELNLSSLELGDSALYFCASSLRTGPSSYNEQFFGPGTRLTVL.

The chain employs TRBV28 and TRBJ2-1, with TRBD1 identical over 8 bases. The CDR3 is 15 residues long. The V gene's germline CDR1 is MDHEN and CDR2 SYDVKM. J gave up 6 bases and V 2 bases, and 6 bases lay outside the gene matches. The CDR3 sequence is CASSLGDRSVNEQFF. CDR3 bases: TGTGCCAGCAGTTTAGGGGACAGGTCGGTCAATGAGCAGTTCTTC.

This sequence joins TRBV10-3 and TRBJ2-7, with D tentatively TRBD1 (5 bases). Trimming pared 3 bases from V and 4 bases from J, leaving 10 bases between. CDR1 and CDR2 from the germline V gene are ENHRY and SYGVKD. CDR3 length: 13 amino acids. The CDR3 reads CAISDRVQYEQYF. DNA for the CDR3: TGTGCCATCAGTGACAGGGTACAATACGAGCAGTACTTC.

The chain is built from TRBV5-1 and TRBJ1-3; the match to TRBD1 covers 7 bases. The V segment lost 4 bases and the J segment 2 bases; nucleotides outside the gene matches: 6. Germline-derived CDR1 and CDR2 are SGHRS and YFSETQ. The CDR3 is 15 amino acids. The CDR3 is CASSQPQGAGNTIYF. CDR3 nucleotide sequence: TGCGCCAGCAGCCAACCTCAGGGGGCTGGAAACACCATATATTTT.

V and J are TRBV2 and TRBJ2-3; TRBD2 matches 10 bases. The CDR3 has 19 amino acids. Germline CDR1 SNHLY, CDR2 FYNNEI. The V and J ends lost 3 bases and 4 bases, in that order; junction bases with no gene match: 16. The DNA of the CDR3 is TGTGCCAGCAGTGATACCCGGCTAGCGGGAGTAATTACCTCAGATACGCAGTATTTT. Translating gives CASSDTRLAGVITSDTQYF.